This is a list of T cell receptor beta chains from one sample in a study of OX40 agonist ivuxolimab in advanced cancers. Sequencing was performed with immunoSEQ multiplex PCR; in TCRdb, only in-frame clones are kept and a portion is missing. This table holds approximately 54,000 clones, 84% found once. The source material was CD4+ or CD8+ T cells sorted from blood, sampled in a trial of the OX40 agonist ivuxolimab. The receptors stem from an adult with an advanced solid tumor such as melanoma, head and neck, liver or kidney cancer. The conserved cysteine and the conserved F or W are not part of the CDR3 here.

v_gene	len	j_gene	CDR3aa
TRBV13	14	TRBJ2-5	ASSDLGTGAEETQY
TRBV11-2	14	TRBJ1-5	ASSPGGAYSNQPQH
TRBV19	11	TRBJ2-5	ASGGGYQETQY
TRBV6-4	14	TRBJ1-4	ASTSRYRGDNEKLF
TRBV6-5	12	TRBJ1-2	ASSRTASNYGYT
TRBV6-6	14	TRBJ1-3	ASAQVGGISGNTIY
TRBV6-1	13	TRBJ2-7	ASSDPGTGTYEQY
TRBV5-4	15	TRBJ2-5	ASSLGPDQGVKETQY
TRBV5-4	12	TRBJ2-4	ASSLEGALSIQY
TRBV29-1	13	TRBJ2-5	SVTRSRAARETQY
TRBV27	14	TRBJ2-2	ASSPIAGGPIGELF
TRBV2	10	TRBJ2-7	AIDRRNYEQY
TRBV19	13	TRBJ2-7	ASSIQTGPTGEQY
TRBV27	13	TRBJ2-3	ASRQQGANTDTQY
TRBV23-1	14	TRBJ2-1	ASSQSWKHSYNEQF
TRBV13	12	TRBJ1-4	ASSLAQDGEKLF
TRBV9	13	TRBJ1-3	ASSPRAFSGNTIY
TRBV6-1	12	TRBJ2-2	ASSPDWRAGELF
TRBV4-2	14	TRBJ2-7	ASSPAPRQGINEQY
TRBV6-5	13	TRBJ2-1	ASRPGGSSYNEQF
TRBV9	11	TRBJ1-6	ASSVHKDSPLH
TRBV25-1	13	TRBJ2-3	ASGRTSGDTDTQY
TRBV28	11	TRBJ2-7	ASLRGSSYEQY
TRBV6-1	12	TRBJ2-5	ATRRGDRQETQY
TRBV19	11	TRBJ2-5	ASSNNGGETQY
TRBV13	13	TRBJ2-1	ASSPPEGAGGEQF
TRBV9	12	TRBJ2-4	ASSVAQGKNIQY
TRBV25-1	13	TRBJ1-6	ASSARQGRSSPLH
TRBV2	17	TRBJ1-4	ASSARQGQGYATNEKLF
TRBV19	12	TRBJ1-1	ASKGPGQSTEAF
TRBV6-5	11	TRBJ1-5	ASSYDSNQPQH
TRBV6-5	12	TRBJ2-7	ASSYSGGRSEQY
TRBV7-9	12	TRBJ1-6	ASNGDSLNSPLH
TRBV6-5	11	TRBJ2-5	ASSSHEGETQY
TRBV5-6	11	TRBJ2-3	ASSSRAGDTQY
TRBV5-1	12	TRBJ2-7	ASSQGTGVREQY
TRBV7-9	14	TRBJ2-5	ASSSLDRGGRETQY
TRBV19	10	TRBJ2-7	ASSPSPGEQY
TRBV10-3	12	TRBJ2-1	AISEARVENEQF
TRBV19	12	TRBJ2-3	ASSTERRADTQY
TRBV5-1	12	TRBJ1-1	ASSIDQVNTEAF
TRBV7-3	12	TRBJ2-2	ASSLQRGTGELF
TRBV6-1	11	TRBJ1-5	ASSESTGPPQH
TRBV27	13	TRBJ2-1	ASSLGTGAYNEQF
TRBV4-3	13	TRBJ1-2	ASSQPGQGTYGYT
TRBV11-2	15	TRBJ2-7	ASRLDPGLMPPYEQY
TRBV10-1	12	TRBJ2-1	ASSGRDTWNEQF
TRBV29-1	13	TRBJ2-5	SVRGLPQTQETQY
TRBV5-1	11	TRBJ2-2	ASSSRVGGELF
TRBV19	14	TRBJ1-3	ASSIISSGAGNTIY